The 8 T cell receptor beta chains reported below all come from one sample, sequenced in a study of blood T cell repertoires in COVID-19. The table came from immunoSEQ multiplex PCR; TCRdb's copy has only in-frame clones and leaves some out. The sample records 200,000 or so clones, roughly 84% being singletons. Sequenced material: peripheral blood. The receptors come from a man aged 35 to 55 with active or convalescent COVID-19.

The chain couples TRBV4-1 to TRBJ2-1; D unresolved. V shed 1 base and J shed 0 bases, with 13 bases lying between them. CDR3 length equals 17 residues. Germline lookup yields CDR1 MGHRA and CDR2 YSYEKL. The CDR3 DNA follows: TGCGCCAGCAGCCAAGTTCTAGAAGCGAGCTCCTACAATGAGCAGTTCTTC. This translates into CASSQVLEASSYNEQFF.

The chain links TRBV10-3 to TRBJ2-1, with 8 bases that match TRBD2. Trimming cost V 8 bases and J 2 bases; bases outside gene matches: 11. Germline V gives CDR1 ENHRY, CDR2 SYGVKD. There are 16 residues in the CDR3. DNA for the CDR3: TGTGCCATCCGAAATTCCGCGGGGGGTCCCTACAATGAGCAGTTCTTC. Translated, it gives CAIRNSAGGPYNEQFF.

This clone appeared a single time. The chain recombines TRBV5-1 with TRBJ2-2; D is unclear. CDR3 length: 15 residues. Germline assignment: CDR1 SGHRS and CDR2 YFSETQ. V lost 5 bases and J lost 3, with 14 bases in between. This chain's CDR3 is CASRIGSVYTGELFF. The CDR3 DNA reads TGCGCCAGCAGAATCGGGTCGGTGTACACCGGGGAGCTGTTTTTT.

V is TRBV6-5 and J is TRBJ1-1; the D gene is possibly TRBD1 (5 bases). The germline CDR1 and CDR2 sequences are MNHEY and SVGAGI. V dropped 6 bases and J dropped 0 bases, with 14 bases sitting between them. This CDR3 has 15 amino acids. The CDR3 here is CASRFYGGMNTEAFF. The CDR3 nucleotides read TGTGCCAGCAGGTTCTACGGGGGGATGAACACTGAAGCTTTCTTT.

A note on this clone: Other nucleotide sequences in the sample specify the same CDR3. The rearrangement links TRBV27 to TRBJ1-1, with TRBD1 as a possible D gene (5 bases). Germline-derived CDR1 and CDR2 are MNHEY and SMNVEV (reference sequence). The CDR3 length is 12 residues. V was cut by 6 bases and J by 5 bases, with 10 bases left in between. In nucleotides, the CDR3 is TGTGCCAGCAGGGGACTTGGGACTGAAGCTTTCTTT. It specifies CASRGLGTEAFF.

The V and J genes are TRBV6-6 and TRBJ1-4; the D gene is possibly TRBD1 (6 bases). CDR1 MNHNY and CDR2 SVGAGI come from the germline V gene (reference sequence). This CDR3 is 15 amino acids long. V shed 7 bases and J shed 7 bases, with 19 bases lying between them. CDR3 sequence reads: CASTRGLPRGEKLFF. CDR3 bases: TGTGCCAGCACCAGAGGACTCCCCAGGGGTGAAAAACTGTTTTTT.

This chain joins TRBV7-9 and TRBJ1-2, with TRBD1 as a possible D gene (5 bases). Germline loops: CDR1 SEHNR, CDR2 FQNEAQ (reference sequence). This CDR3 has 14 residues. V was shortened by 5 bases and J by 2 bases, with 12 bases between the two germline ends. The CDR3 reads CASSPQTENYGYTF. CDR3 sequence (DNA): TGTGCCAGCAGCCCCCAGACAGAGAACTATGGCTACACCTTC.

This clone appeared a single time. The genes are TRBV9 and TRBJ1-3, with TRBD1 matching over 9 bases. CDR1 SGDLS and CDR2 YYNGEE come from the germline V gene. V lost 4 bases and J lost 1; bases outside the gene matches: 9. The CDR3 sequence is 17 residues long. The chain's CDR3 is CASSPRGQGISGNTIYF. Written as DNA, the CDR3 is TGTGCCAGCAGCCCCCGGGGACAGGGAATATCTGGAAACACCATATATTTT.